Below are 9 T cell receptor beta chains sequenced from a single sample in a study of T cell changes during pregnancy in multiple sclerosis. Clones were read by immunoSEQ multiplex PCR, and TCRdb kept only the in-frame ones, dropping some. The sample yields 45,000 to 70,000 clones, 92% seen once. The starting material was CD4+ T cells from peripheral blood mononuclear cells, obtained after pregnancy. The receptor set was obtained from a female donor in good health, enrolled as a control in a pregnancy study.

This clone came up once. The chain combines TRBV19 with TRBJ1-3, with D perhaps TRBD1 (6 bases). The germline V gene encodes CDR1 LNHDA and CDR2 SQIVND (reference sequence). Deletions cut 5 bases from V and 0 bases from J, with 11 bases between. The CDR3 contains 15 residues. CDR3 coding DNA: TGTGCCAGTAGTCATGACAGGTACTCTGGAAACACCATATATTTT. Translation gives CASSHDRYSGNTIYF. Filled out from reference TRBV19 and TRBJ1-3, the complete variable domain reads DGGITQSPKYLFRKEGQNVTLSCEQNLNHDAMYWYRQDPGQGLRLIYYSQIVNDFQKGDIAEGYSVSREKKESFPLTVTSAQKNPTAFYLCASSHDRYSGNTIYFGEGSWLTVV.

This chain joins TRBV7-3 and TRBJ1-1; weak D call: TRBD1 (5 bases). Germline values: CDR1 SGHTA, CDR2 FQGTGA. The V gene lost 7 bases and the J gene lost 8 bases, with 20 bases spanning the gap. This CDR3 comprises 14 residues. The CDR3 nucleotides read TGTGCCAGCAAGGGCGGGGGTACGGGGTCGGAAGCTTTCTTT. It is translated as CASKGGGTGSEAFF.

The chain links TRBV30 to TRBJ1-5, with 9 bases matching TRBD1. Trimming cost V 4 bases and J 5 bases; bases outside gene matches: 6. This CDR3 has 14 residues. CDR1 and CDR2 (germline): GTSNPN, SVGIG (reference sequence). CDR3 coding DNA: TGTGCCTGGACGGGACAGGGAATCGATCAGCCCCAGCATTTT. Its translation: CAWTGQGIDQPQHF. Drawing the rest from reference TRBV30 and TRBJ1-5, the complete variable domain is SQTIHQWPATLVQPVGSPLSLECTVEGTSNPNLYWYRQAAGRGLQLLFYSVGIGQISSEVPQNLSASRPQDRQFILSSKKLLLSDSGFYLCAWTGQGIDQPQHFGDGTRLSIL.

The CDR3 DNA is TGTGCCAGCAGCGCACAGGGGGAGAACACTGAAGCTTTCTTT. This sequence encodes CASSAQGENTEAFF. The chain joins TRBV9 to TRBJ1-1; 8 positions agree with TRBD1. This CDR3 has 14 amino acids. Germline values: CDR1 SGDLS, CDR2 YYNGEE. V was clipped by 3 bases and J by 1 base; unmatched bases: 2.

This rearrangement joins TRBV6-6 to TRBJ1-6; TRBD1 might be the D (5 bases). CDR1 and CDR2 from the germline V gene are MNHNY and SVGAGI (reference sequence). Trimming stripped 8 bases from V and 6 bases from J, with 14 bases between. This CDR3 is 14 amino acids long. CDR3 amino acids: CASRLEGSNSPLHF. The CDR3 region has the DNA TGTGCCAGCCGTTTGGAGGGGTCTAATTCACCCCTCCACTTT.

The gene calls are TRBV14 and TRBJ1-1; D gene uncertain. The CDR3 extends over 12 amino acids. Germline V CDR1 and CDR2: SGHDN, FVKESK. V lost 0 bases and J 7 bases, leaving 6 bases between the germline ends. The CDR3 bases are TGTGCCAGCAGCCAAGATCGAGGTGAAGCTTTCTTT. This gives the protein CASSQDRGEAFF.

The count of this clone is one. The genes are TRBV6-1 and TRBJ2-1; TRBD2 matches 12 bases. Germline V gives CDR1 MNHNS, CDR2 SASEGT. This CDR3 has 18 amino acids. Losses at the gene ends were 3 bases for V and 0 bases for J; bases not matched to a gene: 6. The CDR3 here is CASSDGTSGQSSYNEQFF. The CDR3 DNA reads as TGTGCCAGCAGTGATGGGACTAGCGGGCAGAGCTCCTACAATGAGCAGTTCTTC.

The gene calls are TRBV28 and TRBJ2-1; no firm D call. V gave up 3 bases and J gave up 4 bases, with 4 bases separating them. The CDR3 runs to 12 residues. CDR1 and CDR2 from the germline V gene are MDHEN and SYDVKM. The CDR3 region is CASSLLYNEQFF. CDR3 sequence (DNA): TGTGCCAGCAGTTTGCTATACAATGAGCAGTTCTTC.

The chain links TRBV7-8 to TRBJ2-7, with D possibly being TRBD1 (6 bases). The CDR3 has 14 amino acids. Germline V gene sequence: CDR1 SGHVS, CDR2 FQNEAQ. Trimming removed 5 bases at V and 2 bases at J, with 13 bases between. In nucleotides, the CDR3 is TGTGCCAGCAGCCAAACAGGGTTCCCCTACGAGCAGTACTTC. Residues: CASSQTGFPYEQYF. Combining the CDR3 with reference TRBV7-8 and TRBJ2-7 gives the whole variable domain GAGVSQSPRYKVAKRGQDVALRCDPISGHVSLFWYQQALGQGPEFLTYFQNEAQLDKSGLPSDRFFAERPEGSVSTLKIQRTQQEDSAVYLCASSQTGFPYEQYFGPGTRLTVT.